The 6 T cell receptor beta chains in this list originate from one sample, sequenced in a study of lymphopenia after photon versus proton radiotherapy. Clones were sequenced by immunoSEQ multiplex PCR, and TCRdb holds only the in-frame ones, with some missing. The data show a few thousand clones, more than 75% seen once. Material: peripheral blood, obtained from a patient treated with photon-based radiotherapy. These receptor sequences come from a man younger than 45 with gastric cancer.

V and J are TRBV10-3 and TRBJ2-4; D ambiguous. The germline V gene encodes CDR1 ENHRY and CDR2 SYGVKD. The CDR3 is 11 amino acids. V was cut by 3 bases and J by 4 bases, with 1 base left in between. The CDR3 region is CAISDKNIQYF. CDR3 in DNA: TGTGCCATCAGTGATAAAAACATTCAGTACTTC.

The J gene is TRBJ1-3, the V gene TRBV27, with D possibly being TRBD1 (5 bases). The V gene's germline CDR1 is MNHEY and CDR2 SMNVEV (reference sequence). The CDR3 covers 15 residues. V was shortened by 0 bases and J by 8 bases, with 14 bases between the two germline ends. The CDR3 DNA reads TGTGCCAGCAGTTTATCGGTAGGGGCTCTGGACACCATATATTTT. Protein product: CASSLSVGALDTIYF.

The V gene is TRBV6-1, the J gene TRBJ2-7, with D possibly matching TRBD2 (6 bases). This CDR3 has 14 residues. Germline CDR1 and CDR2: MNHNS and SASEGT. Between the trimmed V and J ends, which lost 4 bases and 2 bases, there was a span of 12 bases. CDR3 residues: CASSARTGAYEQYF. The CDR3 nucleotides read TGTGCCAGCAGTGCTCGGACGGGGGCCTACGAGCAGTACTTC.

The sample holds one count of this clone. V is TRBV29-1 and J is TRBJ2-3; 7 positions agree with TRBD2. V was clipped by 1 base and J by 3 bases; unmatched bases: 7. The CDR3 loop spans 15 amino acids. The germline V gene has CDR1 SQVTM and CDR2 ANQGSEA. CDR3 protein: CSVEVRDYDTDTQYF. DNA for the CDR3: TGCAGCGTTGAAGTTAGGGACTACGATACAGATACGCAGTATTTT.

The chain employs TRBV9 and TRBJ2-7; D is unresolved. The V end was cut by 3 bases, the J end by 6 bases, with 10 bases between. CDR1 SGDLS and CDR2 YYNGEE come from the germline V gene. The CDR3 spans 12 residues. The CDR3 reads CASSASTGEQYF. The CDR3 coding sequence is TGTGCCAGCAGCGCCTCAACGGGCGAGCAGTACTTC.

This clone occurred a few times. The genes are TRBV19 and TRBJ1-6; 11 bases match TRBD1. The CDR3 extends over 13 amino acids. Trimming removed 8 bases from V and 8 bases from J; junction bases left unmatched: 2. CDR1 is LNHDA and CDR2 is SQIVND in the germline V gene (reference sequence). Written as DNA, the CDR3 is TGTGCCAGTTCGGGACAGGGGGATTCACCCCTCCACTTT. This codes for CASSGQGDSPLHF.